Below, 15 T cell receptor beta chains from the same sample are listed, as sequenced in a study of CD8 T cells in Susac syndrome. RNA amounts of roughly 0.45 to 1 ug underwent reverse transcription with random hexamers. Each CDR3 protein is one row after TCRdb ran MiXCR on the immunoSEQ multiplex PCR reads. The profile shows around 150,000 distinct CDR3 sequences, around 94% of them singletons. Sequencing input: CD4+ T cells from PBMCs. The receptors were sampled from a human donor with multiple sclerosis.

V usage is TRBV28 and J usage is TRBJ1-5; TRBD1 aligns across 7 bases. Germline V gene lookup returns CDR1 MDHEN and CDR2 SYDVKM. The CDR3 extends over 12 amino acids. With 8 bases clipped from V and 5 bases from J, the junction kept 3 bases outside the gene matches. As DNA, the CDR3 is TGTGCCAGCGTGACAGGGTATCAGCCCCAGCATTTT. It codes for CASVTGYQPQHF.

The chain is built from TRBV5-1 and TRBJ2-7; D uncertain. This CDR3 region has 15 residues. The germline V gene encodes CDR1 SGHRS and CDR2 YFSETQ. The ends were cut back, 4 bases at V and 6 bases at J, with 20 bases in the middle. The CDR3 loop is CASSLLDGQSGEQYF. CDR3 nucleotides: TGCGCCAGCAGCCTCTTGGACGGTCAAAGTGGCGAGCAGTACTTC.

The V call is TRBV4-2, the J call TRBJ2-2, with 11 nucleotides matching TRBD2. The V and J ends lost 3 bases and 4 bases, in that order; junction bases with no gene match: 4. The CDR3 runs to 16 residues. Germline V gene sequence: CDR1 LGHNA, CDR2 YNFKEQ. The CDR3 coding sequence is TGTGCCAGCAGCCAGACTAGCGGGACTCCCACCGGGGAGCTGTTTTTT. Its protein is CASSQTSGTPTGELFF.

V is TRBV11-2 and J is TRBJ1-3, with unresolved D. The V gene lost 5 bases and the J gene lost 0 bases, with 11 bases spanning the gap. There are 15 residues in the CDR3. The germline V gene encodes CDR1 SGHAT and CDR2 FQNNGV. The CDR3 loop reads CASSPNRVSGNTIYF. Written as DNA, the CDR3 is TGTGCCAGCAGCCCAAATCGGGTCTCTGGAAACACCATATATTTT.

This chain links TRBV12-3 or TRBV12-4 with TRBJ2-2, with TRBD2 matching over 7 bases. The CDR3 length is 15 residues. Unmatched junction bases numbered 4, after V lost 6 bases and J lost 0 bases. This chain's CDR3 is CASRAGAANTGELFF. The DNA of the CDR3 is TGTGCCAGCAGGGCGGGAGCCGCGAACACCGGGGAGCTGTTTTTT.

This clonotype showed up just a few times. V usage is TRBV2 and J usage is TRBJ2-7; the match to TRBD2 covers 12 bases. Germline assignment: CDR1 SNHLY and CDR2 FYNNEI. V shed 5 bases and J 3 bases; nucleotides not matched to a gene: 2. This CDR3 is built from 14 residues. The CDR3 spells CASSRTSGNYEQYF. Written as DNA, the CDR3 is TGTGCCAGCAGTCGGACTAGCGGGAACTACGAGCAGTACTTC.

This chain uses TRBV12-5 with TRBJ2-7; TRBD1 aligns across 7 bases. The germline V gene has CDR1 LGHNT and CDR2 FRNRAP. This CDR3 contains 16 residues. Trimming took 5 bases from V and 5 from J; bases not matched to a gene: 15. The CDR3 DNA reads as TGTGCTAGTGGTCAACCTGGGACAGTGCTCGTCCACGAGCAGTACTTC. Protein sequence: CASGQPGTVLVHEQYF.

Details on this clonotype: Mismatch with germline at one junction end may stem from a read error. The chain has TRBV6-5 and TRBJ1-1; no clear D gene. CDR3 size: 13 residues. The V gene's germline CDR1 is MNHEY and CDR2 SVGAGI. CDR3 amino acids: CASSSTVNTETFF. Written as DNA, the CDR3 is TGTGCCAGCAGTTCAACAGTGAACACTGAAACTTTCTTT.

This clonotype has only one observation. The chain carries TRBV7-9 and TRBJ2-2, with TRBD1 identical over 8 bases. CDR1 and CDR2 (germline): SEHNR, FQNEAQ (reference sequence). The V segment lost 6 bases and the J segment 5 bases; nucleotides outside the gene matches: 5. The CDR3 totals 14 residues. This chain's CDR3 is CASSERQGTGELFF. Written as DNA, the CDR3 is TGTGCCAGCAGTGAAAGACAGGGGACCGGGGAGCTGTTTTTT.

The chain joins TRBV2 to TRBJ1-5; D gene unclear. This CDR3 region has 15 residues. V was clipped by 5 bases and J by 5 bases, with 16 bases between them. Germline values: CDR1 SNHLY, CDR2 FYNNEI. The CDR3 is CASSLDETTYQPQHF. DNA for the CDR3: TGTGCCAGCAGTTTGGACGAGACGACTTATCAGCCCCAGCATTTT.

The V and J genes are TRBV19 and TRBJ2-7, with 8 nucleotides matching TRBD2. Germline V gene sequence: CDR1 LNHDA, CDR2 SQIVND (reference sequence). J lost 5 bases, V lost 7 bases, and 13 bases had no gene match. The CDR3 extends over 15 amino acids. CDR3 in DNA: TGTGCCAGTACTCCGGGACTAGTATGGAGTAACGAGCAGTACTTC. Its protein is CASTPGLVWSNEQYF.

The chain employs TRBV5-4 and TRBJ2-7; either TRBD1 or TRBD2 may supply D (5 bases each). The CDR3 totals 14 residues. V dropped 3 bases and J dropped 6 bases, with 16 bases sitting between them. Germline V lookup: CDR1 SGHNT, CDR2 YYREEE (reference sequence). In nucleotides, the CDR3 is TGTGCCAGCAGCTCGTCGGGGACCCGGAGCGAGCAGTACTTC. It encodes CASSSSGTRSEQYF.

The chain combines TRBV12-3 or TRBV12-4 with TRBJ2-7; D possibly uses TRBD1 or TRBD2 (6 bases each). Trimming shortened V by 11 bases and J by 7 bases, and 21 bases separated the two germline ends. The CDR3 length is 13 residues. CDR3 region: CAGQTWGAKEQYF. The DNA of the CDR3 is TGTGCCGGCCAGACGTGGGGGGCTAAGGAGCAGTACTTC.

This clonotype was picked up a small number of times. This chain uses TRBV6-1 with TRBJ2-4; D not resolved. V was pared by 6 bases and J by 8 bases, with 14 bases between. The CDR3 contains 13 residues. Germline V gene sequence: CDR1 MNHNS, CDR2 SASEGT. CDR3 residues: CASRTPSVDIQYF. The CDR3 coding sequence is TGTGCCAGCAGGACCCCTTCTGTGGACATTCAGTACTTC.

CDR3 sequence (DNA): TGTGCCAGCATGGCCCGGCAGGGCACTGAAGCTTTCTTT. It is translated as CASMARQGTEAFF. The gene calls are TRBV12-3 or TRBV12-4 and TRBJ1-1, with a possible D match to TRBD1 (5 bases). The ends were cut back, 7 bases at V and 4 bases at J, with 13 bases in the middle. The CDR3 length is 13 residues.